A selection of T cell receptor beta chains follows, all from one sample in a study of Ad26.COV2.S vaccination and SARS-CoV-2 variants. TCRdb keeps only in-frame clones here, not all; method: immunoSEQ multiplex PCR. The sample lists fewer than 55,000 clones, 65% to 90% occurring once. The specimen comprised peripheral blood, sampled after recovery from COVID-19. These receptors originate from a human donor who had recovered from COVID-19. Both conserved end residues are part of each CDR3. A D gene is named only where the DNA matches it firmly. The size field is filled for only some rows; it gives once, few, many or a size class.

NA,NA,TRBJ1-5,TRBV10-2,CASSDPGRLNQPQHF,TGCGCCAGCAGTGACCCCGGACGGTTGAATCAGCCCCAGCATTTT
TRBD1,NA,TRBJ1-2,TRBV4-1,CASSQPGQGKSNYGYTF,TGCGCCAGCAGCCAACCGGGACAGGGAAAATCTAACTATGGCTACACCTTC
NA,NA,TRBJ1-3,TRBV5-1,CASRPGSSGNTIYF,TGCGCCAGCAGACCGGGGTCCTCTGGAAACACCATATATTTT
NA,NA,TRBJ2-3,TRBV4-1,CASSLSILADTQYF,TGCGCCAGCAGCCTAAGTATACTAGCAGATACGCAGTATTTT
NA,once,TRBJ1-1,TRBV2,CASSREENTEAFF,TGTGCCAGCTCTAGGGAGGAGAACACTGAAGCTTTCTTT
NA,NA,TRBJ1-1,TRBV5-1,CASSLVPGPTEAFF,TGCGCCAGCAGCTTGGTGCCGGGGCCCACTGAAGCTTTCTTT
NA,NA,TRBJ1-1,TRBV27,CASTPPGRLEAFF,TGTGCCAGCACTCCGCCGGGACGGCTTGAAGCTTTCTTT
NA,NA,TRBJ2-7,TRBV7-2,CASSRTTYEQYF,TGTGCCAGCAGCCGTACCACCTACGAGCAGTACTTC
NA,many,TRBJ2-3,TRBV27,CASSFRGAGVTQYF,TGTGCCAGCAGTTTTCGCGGGGCTGGTGTAACGCAGTATTTT
NA,NA,TRBJ1-1,TRBV30,CAWGPGRDYEAFF,TGTGCCTGGGGCCCGGGGAGGGATTATGAAGCTTTCTTT
NA,NA,TRBJ1-3,TRBV29-1,CSALTYTGNTIYF,TGCAGCGCATTGACGTACACTGGAAACACCATATATTTT
NA,NA,TRBJ1-3,TRBV5-6,CASSTVPNTIYF,TGTGCCAGCAGCACGGTCCCAAACACCATATATTTT
TRBD1,NA,TRBJ1-2,TRBV30,CASKFTGARKGYTF,TGTGCCTCTAAATTCACAGGGGCTCGGAAGGGCTACACCTTC
TRBD1,once,TRBJ1-2,TRBV24-1,CATSDPDRGPDGYTF,TGTGCCACCAGTGACCCGGACAGGGGGCCTGATGGCTACACCTTC
TRBD1,NA,TRBJ2-4,TRBV6-5,CASSEGQLAKNIQYF,TGTGCCAGCAGCGAGGGACAGCTAGCCAAAAACATTCAGTACTTC
NA,NA,TRBJ1-2,TRBV4-2,CASSQDSGMIYGYTF,TGTGCCAGCAGCCAAGACTCAGGGATGATCTATGGCTACACCTTC
TRBD1,NA,TRBJ2-2,TRBV3-1/TRBV3-2,CASSLPGQGAGELFF,TGTGCCAGCAGCCTCCCGGGACAGGGGGCCGGGGAGCTGTTTTTT
TRBD1,NA,TRBJ1-2,TRBV4-1,CASSQPPGQGNYGYTF,TGCGCCAGCAGCCAACCACCGGGACAGGGCAACTATGGCTACACCTTC
TRBD2,NA,TRBJ2-3,TRBV30,CAWRVTSADTQYF,TGTGCCTGGAGGGTAACTAGCGCAGATACGCAGTATTTT
NA,NA,TRBJ2-7,TRBV7-8,CASSPRTVSYEQYF,TGTGCCAGCAGCCCTCGGACGGTCTCCTACGAGCAGTACTTC
NA,few,TRBJ2-7,TRBV5-6,CASSFGPFYEQYF,TGTGCCAGCAGCTTTGGGCCCTTCTACGAGCAGTACTTC
NA,NA,TRBJ1-4,TRBV28,CASSLRTSSGPLNEKLFF,TGTGCCAGCAGTTTACGGACCTCCTCAGGGCCGCTTAATGAAAAACTGTTTTTT
TRBD1,NA,TRBJ1-1,TRBV27,CASSLGTGGNTEAFF,TGTGCCAGCAGTTTAGGGACAGGGGGGAACACTGAAGCTTTCTTT
NA,NA,TRBJ2-1,TRBV4-1,CASSQGERRIRRNEQFF,TGCGCCAGCAGCCAGGGCGAGCGGAGAATCCGCCGCAATGAGCAGTTCTTC
NA,NA,TRBJ1-1,TRBV6-1,CASSERAGYLRNTEAFF,TGTGCCAGCAGTGAACGGGCAGGGTACCTGAGGAACACTGAAGCTTTCTTT
TRBD1,NA,TRBJ1-4,TRBV2,CASMLTGAQLFF,TGTGCCAGCATGCTTACAGGGGCGCAACTGTTTTTT
NA,NA,TRBJ2-5,TRBV7-2,CASSLGAGAWGETQYF,TGTGCCAGCAGCTTAGGGGCAGGGGCCTGGGGGGAGACCCAGTACTTC
NA,NA,TRBJ1-1,TRBV5-1,CASSLGEKNLEAFF,TGCGCCAGCAGCTTGGGTGAGAAGAACCTTGAAGCTTTCTTT
NA,NA,TRBJ2-1,TRBV12-3/TRBV12-4,CASSFGLEQFF,TGTGCCAGCAGCTTTGGACTGGAGCAGTTCTTC
TRBD2,NA,TRBJ2-3,TRBV10-3,CAIRNSGRTDTQYF,TGTGCCATCAGAAATAGCGGGAGAACAGATACGCAGTATTTT
NA,NA,TRBJ2-1,TRBV30,CAWSQDGDNEQFF,TGTGCCTGGTCTCAGGACGGGGACAATGAGCAGTTCTTC
NA,NA,TRBJ1-5,TRBV7-8,CASSLGGGRDQPQHF,TGTGCCAGCAGCTTGGGAGGGGGAAGGGATCAGCCCCAGCATTTT
NA,NA,TRBJ2-3,TRBV25-1,CASSEYTQVFLTDTQYF,TGTGCCAGCAGTGAATATACCCAGGTTTTCCTCACAGATACGCAGTATTTT
NA,NA,TRBJ2-3,TRBV20-1,CSASVQDTQYF,TGCAGTGCTAGTGTCCAAGATACGCAGTATTTT
TRBD2,NA,TRBJ2-2,TRBV19,CASSLAGPDRGAVF,TGTGCCAGTAGCCTAGCGGGACCAGACCGGGGAGCTGTTTTT
NA,NA,TRBJ1-4,TRBV27,CASSLRPGGGNEKLFF,TGTGCCAGCAGTTTACGACCCGGGGGAGGGAATGAAAAACTGTTTTTT
NA,NA,TRBJ2-7,TRBV10-2,CASSDGYEQYF,TGCGCCAGCAGTGACGGATACGAGCAGTACTTC
NA,NA,TRBJ1-6,TRBV27,CASSGRNSPLHF,TGTGCCTCGTCAGGGAGGAATTCACCCCTCCACTTT
NA,NA,TRBJ2-5,TRBV18,CASSPNRGGETQYF,TGTGCCAGCTCGCCAAACAGGGGAGGCGAGACCCAGTACTTC
NA,NA,TRBJ1-2,TRBV5-1,CASSDDSGYGYTF,TGCGCCAGCAGCGACGACAGTGGCTATGGCTACACCTTC
NA,NA,TRBJ2-2,TRBV7-8,CASSSAGVLGPGELFF,TGTGCCAGCAGCTCCGCAGGGGTTTTGGGTCCCGGGGAGCTGTTTTTT
NA,NA,TRBJ2-5,TRBV2,CASSEFLAETQYF,TGTGCCAGCAGTGAATTTCTAGCGGAGACCCAGTACTTC
NA,NA,TRBJ2-3,TRBV4-2,CASSQVFQGGMGTDTQYF,TGTGCCAGCAGCCAAGTCTTTCAGGGGGGAATGGGCACAGATACGCAGTATTTT
NA,NA,TRBJ1-1,TRBV7-2,CASSSYREASNTEAFF,TGTGCCAGCAGCTCATACAGGGAGGCGTCGAACACTGAAGCTTTCTTT
NA,NA,TRBJ1-1,TRBV11-2,CASSLDLVRTEAFF,TGTGCCAGCAGCTTAGATCTGGTGAGAACTGAAGCTTTCTTT
NA,NA,TRBJ2-2,TRBV7-6,CASEERELFF,TGTGCCAGCGAGGAGAGGGAGCTGTTTTTT
NA,few,TRBJ2-1,TRBV11-1,CASSSRTRLVFEQFF,TGTGCCAGCAGCTCCCGAACGCGACTAGTCTTCGAGCAGTTCTTC
NA,few,TRBJ1-5,TRBV2,CASSVSRDQPQHF,TGTGCCAGCAGTGTCTCCAGGGATCAGCCCCAGCATTTT
NA,NA,TRBJ2-2,TRBV5-1,CASSLSRGQTGELFF,TGCGCCAGCAGCTTGAGCAGGGGCCAAACCGGGGAGCTGTTTTTT
NA,few,TRBJ1-5,TRBV2,CASSGPVSNQPQHF,TGTGCCAGCAGTGGGCCTGTAAGCAATCAGCCCCAGCATTTT
NA,NA,TRBJ1-6,TRBV5-8,CASSFGRGVGALHF,TGTGCCAGCAGCTTCGGACGGGGGGTCGGGGCCCTCCACTTT
TRBD1,NA,TRBJ1-1,TRBV4-1,CASSQAYRGRTEAFF,TGCGCCAGCAGCCAGGCATACAGGGGACGGACTGAAGCTTTCTTT
TRBD1,NA,TRBJ1-5,TRBV19,CASTSGGGRNQPQHF,TGTGCCAGTACCTCAGGGGGAGGACGCAATCAGCCCCAGCATTTT
NA,NA,TRBJ1-2,TRBV6-5,CASSYTLNYGYTF,TGTGCCAGCAGTTACACATTGAACTATGGCTACACCTTC
NA,once,TRBJ2-1,TRBV12-3/TRBV12-4,CATRPGGPNEQFF,TGTGCCACTCGACCCGGGGGACCCAATGAGCAGTTCTTC
TRBD2,NA,TRBJ2-2,TRBV25-1,CASSDQRGKNTGELFF,TGTGCCAGCAGTGACCAGCGGGGGAAGAACACCGGGGAGCTGTTTTTT
NA,once,TRBJ2-3,TRBV18,CASSGSTDTQYF,TGTGCCAGCTCGGGAAGTACAGATACGCAGTATTTT
NA,NA,TRBJ2-2,TRBV5-6,CASSHRLANTGELFF,TGTGCCAGCAGCCACCGGCTCGCGAACACCGGGGAGCTGTTTTTT
NA,NA,TRBJ2-7,TRBV4-1,CASSQIPGVSYEQYF,TGCGCCAGCAGCCAAATCCCAGGGGTCTCCTACGAGCAGTACTTC
NA,few,TRBJ1-2,TRBV20-1,CSAPFYGYTF,TGCAGTGCTCCCTTCTATGGCTACACCTTC